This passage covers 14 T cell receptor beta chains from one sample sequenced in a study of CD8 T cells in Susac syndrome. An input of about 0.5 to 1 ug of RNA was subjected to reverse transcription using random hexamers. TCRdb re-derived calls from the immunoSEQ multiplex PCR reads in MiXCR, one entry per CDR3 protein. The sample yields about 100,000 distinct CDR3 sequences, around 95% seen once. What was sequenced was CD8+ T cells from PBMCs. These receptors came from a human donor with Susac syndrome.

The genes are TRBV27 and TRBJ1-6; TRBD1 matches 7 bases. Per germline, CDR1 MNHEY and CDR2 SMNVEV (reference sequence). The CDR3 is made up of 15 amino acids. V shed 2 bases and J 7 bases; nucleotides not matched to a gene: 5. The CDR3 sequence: CASSLRGRGNSPLHF. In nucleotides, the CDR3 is TGTGCCAGCAGTTTAAGAGGCAGGGGGAATTCACCCCTCCACTTT.

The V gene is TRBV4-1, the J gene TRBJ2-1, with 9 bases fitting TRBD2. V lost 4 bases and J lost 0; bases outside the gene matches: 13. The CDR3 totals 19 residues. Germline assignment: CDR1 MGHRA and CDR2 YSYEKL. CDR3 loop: CASSPLERGAPSSYNEQFF. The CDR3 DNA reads TGCGCCAGCAGCCCCCTTGAGCGGGGGGCCCCCAGCTCCTACAATGAGCAGTTCTTC.

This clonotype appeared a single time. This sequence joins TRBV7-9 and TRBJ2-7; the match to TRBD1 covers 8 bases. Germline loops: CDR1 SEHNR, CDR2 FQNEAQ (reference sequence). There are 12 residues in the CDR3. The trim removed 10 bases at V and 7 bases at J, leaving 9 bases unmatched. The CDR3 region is CATGQGVEEQYF. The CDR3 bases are TGTGCCACCGGACAGGGAGTAGAGGAGCAGTACTTC.

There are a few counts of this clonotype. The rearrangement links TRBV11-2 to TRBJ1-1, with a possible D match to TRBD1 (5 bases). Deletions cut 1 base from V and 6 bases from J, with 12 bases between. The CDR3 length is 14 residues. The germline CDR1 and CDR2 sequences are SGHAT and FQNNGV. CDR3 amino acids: CASSLVIDSPEAFF. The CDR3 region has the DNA TGTGCCAGCAGCTTAGTGATAGACAGCCCTGAAGCTTTCTTT. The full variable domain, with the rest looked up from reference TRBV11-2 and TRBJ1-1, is EAGVAQSPRYKIIEKRQSVAFWCNPISGHATLYWYQQILGQGPKLLIQFQNNGVVDDSQLPKDRFSAERLKGVDSTLKIQPAKLEDSAVYLCASSLVIDSPEAFFGQGTRLTVV.

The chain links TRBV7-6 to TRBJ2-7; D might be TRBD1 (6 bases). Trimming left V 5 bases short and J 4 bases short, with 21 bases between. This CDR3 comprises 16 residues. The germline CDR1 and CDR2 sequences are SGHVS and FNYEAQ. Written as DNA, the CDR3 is TGTGCCAGCAGCCCAGGGGTGGGCCTAGACAAGTACGAGCAGTACTTC. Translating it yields CASSPGVGLDKYEQYF.

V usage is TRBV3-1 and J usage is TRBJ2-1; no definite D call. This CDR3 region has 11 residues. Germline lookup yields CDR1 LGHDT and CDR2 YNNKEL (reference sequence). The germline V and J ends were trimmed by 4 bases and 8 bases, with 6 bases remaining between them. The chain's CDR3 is CASSRWDEQFF. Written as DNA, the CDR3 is TGTGCCAGCAGCCGTTGGGATGAGCAGTTCTTC.

CDR3 in amino acids: CATSRTGGGEETQYF. The CDR3, as DNA: TGTGCCACCAGCAGGACAGGGGGCGGTGAGGAGACCCAGTACTTC. The V gene is TRBV15, the J gene TRBJ2-5; 10 bases map to TRBD1. Germline V gene lookup returns CDR1 LNHNV and CDR2 YYDKDF (reference sequence). Unmatched junction bases numbered 6, after V lost 3 bases and J lost 5 bases. The CDR3 is 15 amino acids.

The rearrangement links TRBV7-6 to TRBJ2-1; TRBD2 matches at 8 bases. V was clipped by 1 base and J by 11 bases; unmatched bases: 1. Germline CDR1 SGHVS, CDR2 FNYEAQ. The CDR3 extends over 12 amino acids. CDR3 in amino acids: CASSLVAGQQFF. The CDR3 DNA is TGTGCCAGCAGCTTAGTAGCGGGACAGCAGTTCTTC.

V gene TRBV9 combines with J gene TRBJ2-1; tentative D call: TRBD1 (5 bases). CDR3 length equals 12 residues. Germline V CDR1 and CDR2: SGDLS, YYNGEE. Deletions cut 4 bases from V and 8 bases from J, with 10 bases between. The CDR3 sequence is CASSPGPDEQFF. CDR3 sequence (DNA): TGTGCCAGCAGCCCAGGGCCGGATGAGCAGTTCTTC.

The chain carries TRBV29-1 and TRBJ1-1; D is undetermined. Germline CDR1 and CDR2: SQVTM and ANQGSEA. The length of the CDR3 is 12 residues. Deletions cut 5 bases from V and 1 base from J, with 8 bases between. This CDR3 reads CSVQTPNTEAFF. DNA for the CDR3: TGCAGCGTTCAGACCCCGAACACTGAAGCTTTCTTT. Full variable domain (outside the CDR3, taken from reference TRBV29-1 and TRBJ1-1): SAVISQKPSRDICQRGTSLTIQCQVDSQVTMMFWYRQQPGQSLTLIATANQGSEATYESGFVIDKFPISRPNLTFSTLTVSNMSPEDSSIYLCSVQTPNTEAFFGQGTRLTVV.

CDR3 protein: CATSSPDRDEQYF. For the CDR3, the DNA is TGTGCCACCAGCAGCCCGGACAGGGACGAGCAGTACTTC. This chain joins TRBV15 and TRBJ2-7, with 8 positions matching TRBD1. With 3 bases clipped from V and 5 bases from J, the junction kept 3 bases outside the gene matches. Germline assignment: CDR1 LNHNV and CDR2 YYDKDF (reference sequence). This CDR3 is built from 13 residues. Supplemented by reference TRBV15 and TRBJ2-7, the full variable domain reads DAMVIQNPRYQVTQFGKPVTLSCSQTLNHNVMYWYQQKSSQAPKLLFHYYDKDFNNEADTPDNFQSRRPNTSFCFLDIRSPGLGDTAMYLCATSSPDRDEQYFGPGTRLTVT.

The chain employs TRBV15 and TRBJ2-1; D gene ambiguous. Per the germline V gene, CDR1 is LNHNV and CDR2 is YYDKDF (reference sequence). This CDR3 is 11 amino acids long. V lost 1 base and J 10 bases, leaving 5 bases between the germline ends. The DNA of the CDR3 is TGTGCCACCAGCAGAGGCCCGGAGCAGTTCTTC. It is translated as CATSRGPEQFF.

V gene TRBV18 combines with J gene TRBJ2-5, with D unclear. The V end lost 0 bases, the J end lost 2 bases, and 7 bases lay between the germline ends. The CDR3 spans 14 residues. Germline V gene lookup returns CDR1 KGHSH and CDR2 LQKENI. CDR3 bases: TGTGCCAGCTCACCACCTTGGCGGCAAGAGACCCAGTACTTC. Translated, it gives CASSPPWRQETQYF. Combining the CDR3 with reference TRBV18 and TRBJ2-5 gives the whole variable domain NAGVMQNPRHLVRRRGQEARLRCSPMKGHSHVYWYRQLPEEGLKFMVYLQKENIIDESGMPKERFSAEFPKEGPSILRIQQVVRGDSAAYFCASSPPWRQETQYFGPGTRLLVL.

The DNA of the CDR3 is TGCGCCAGCAGCCAAGATCCAGGTGACAGGGTATTGCAGCCCCAGCATTTT. Translated: CASSQDPGDRVLQPQHF. The chain uses TRBV4-1 and TRBJ1-5, with 7 bases fitting TRBD1. The CDR3 covers 17 residues. CDR1 is MGHRA, CDR2 YSYEKL, per germline. V gave up 0 bases and J gave up 7 bases; unmatched junction bases: 12.